A selection of T cell receptor beta chains follows, all from one sample in a study of cytomegalovirus exposure and HLA in healthy donors. Using immunoSEQ multiplex PCR, the repertoire was profiled, and TCRdb retains in-frame clones only, with some absent. This table has approximately 140,000 clones, approximately 71% appearing once. The sequencing input was PBMCs. The receptors come from a man aged 40-50 years in good health and CMV-seronegative. CDR3s include the opening cysteine and the closing phenylalanine or tryptophan. Each record gives: V gene, clone size, J gene, D gene, CDR3 DNA, CDR3 protein. D genes are given only for firm matches. Rows may omit the clone size; those that give it use once, few, many or a size class.

v_call: TRBV4-1
clone_size: few
j_call: TRBJ1-2
d_call: TRBD1
cdr3_nt: TGCGCCAGCAGCCATCCTACAGGGGACAACTATGGCTACACCTTC
cdr3_aa: CASSHPTGDNYGYTF

v_call: TRBV7-2
clone_size: -
j_call: TRBJ1-2
d_call: -
cdr3_nt: TGTGCCAGCAGCTTAAGCGGTTGGGGCTACACCTTC
cdr3_aa: CASSLSGWGYTF

v_call: TRBV9
clone_size: -
j_call: TRBJ1-5
d_call: TRBD1
cdr3_nt: TGTGCCAGCAGCGTAGAGGGGGCAGGTCCCCTACATAGCAATCAGCCCCAGCATTTT
cdr3_aa: CASSVEGAGPLHSNQPQHF

v_call: TRBV9
clone_size: -
j_call: TRBJ1-1
d_call: -
cdr3_nt: TGTGCCAGCAGCGTAGTTGAGGCTGACACTGAAGCTTTCTTT
cdr3_aa: CASSVVEADTEAFF

v_call: TRBV18
clone_size: -
j_call: TRBJ1-1
d_call: -
cdr3_nt: TGTGCCAGCAAAGGTGGTGCGGGGCTTGCCACTGAAGCTTTCTTT
cdr3_aa: CASKGGAGLATEAFF

v_call: TRBV11-1
clone_size: once
j_call: TRBJ2-3
d_call: TRBD2
cdr3_nt: TGTGCCAGCAGCTCCCAGACTAGCGGAGTGACAGATACGCAGTATTTT
cdr3_aa: CASSSQTSGVTDTQYF

v_call: TRBV6-6
clone_size: few
j_call: TRBJ2-7
d_call: TRBD1
cdr3_nt: TGTGCCAGCAGTTACTTGGGACAGGGCTCCTACGAGCAGTACTTC
cdr3_aa: CASSYLGQGSYEQYF

v_call: TRBV15
clone_size: -
j_call: TRBJ1-5
d_call: -
cdr3_nt: TGTGCCACCAGCAGAGGGTCCGTGGAGGTGTATCAGCCCCAGCATTTT
cdr3_aa: CATSRGSVEVYQPQHF

v_call: TRBV5-1
clone_size: -
j_call: TRBJ2-5
d_call: TRBD1
cdr3_nt: TGCGCCAGCAGCTTGGGCTGGACAGGAGAGACCCAGTACTTC
cdr3_aa: CASSLGWTGETQYF

v_call: TRBV19
clone_size: -
j_call: TRBJ1-2
d_call: TRBD1
cdr3_nt: TGTGCCAGTAGTAACGATCGACAGGGGAAAGGGTATGGCTACACCTTC
cdr3_aa: CASSNDRQGKGYGYTF

v_call: TRBV5-1
clone_size: -
j_call: TRBJ2-7
d_call: TRBD2
cdr3_nt: TGCGCCAGCAGCTTGGCGGGGGGGTCCTCCTACGAGCAGTACTTC
cdr3_aa: CASSLAGGSSYEQYF

v_call: TRBV27
clone_size: -
j_call: TRBJ1-2
d_call: TRBD1
cdr3_nt: TGTGCCAGCGCCCCCGACAGGGGGCGAACCTATGGCTACACCTTC
cdr3_aa: CASAPDRGRTYGYTF

v_call: TRBV7-2
clone_size: -
j_call: TRBJ1-5
d_call: -
cdr3_nt: TGTGCCAGCAACTCCGGCAGGGAATACCAGCCCCAGCATTTT
cdr3_aa: CASNSGREYQPQHF

v_call: TRBV5-4
clone_size: few
j_call: TRBJ1-1
d_call: -
cdr3_nt: TGTGCCAGCAGCTTGGCCAGGGATGGCGGCACTGAAGCTTTCTTT
cdr3_aa: CASSLARDGGTEAFF

v_call: TRBV7-9
clone_size: -
j_call: TRBJ2-2
d_call: -
cdr3_nt: TGTGCCAGCAGCTTAGCGGGGGGGCCGCGGACCGGGGAGCTGTTTTTT
cdr3_aa: CASSLAGGPRTGELFF

v_call: TRBV27
clone_size: -
j_call: TRBJ1-5
d_call: TRBD1
cdr3_nt: TGTGCCAGCAGTCCCACAGGGGGAGCCAACCAGCCCCAGCATTTT
cdr3_aa: CASSPTGGANQPQHF

v_call: TRBV13
clone_size: -
j_call: TRBJ2-1
d_call: TRBD1
cdr3_nt: TGTGCCAGCAGCTTAGTAGGACAGGCCATGGTCGACGGCAATGAGCAGTTCTTC
cdr3_aa: CASSLVGQAMVDGNEQFF

v_call: TRBV18
clone_size: once
j_call: TRBJ2-7
d_call: -
cdr3_nt: TGTGCCAGCTCAATACCGGGATACTCCTACGAGCAGTACTTC
cdr3_aa: CASSIPGYSYEQYF

v_call: TRBV9
clone_size: -
j_call: TRBJ1-1
d_call: -
cdr3_nt: TGTGCCAGCAGCGTAGCAGGGGACATGGCTGGCACTGAAGCTTTCTTT
cdr3_aa: CASSVAGDMAGTEAFF

v_call: TRBV7-2
clone_size: -
j_call: TRBJ2-3
d_call: TRBD2
cdr3_nt: TGTGCCAGCAGCTCCCCACTAGCGGGGGCGAGCACAGATACGCAGTATTTT
cdr3_aa: CASSSPLAGASTDTQYF

v_call: TRBV9
clone_size: -
j_call: TRBJ2-1
d_call: -
cdr3_nt: TGTGCCAGCAGCGCAAGACAGGGGAGGGCCAGTGAGCAGTTCTTC
cdr3_aa: CASSARQGRASEQFF

v_call: TRBV7-3
clone_size: -
j_call: TRBJ2-7
d_call: -
cdr3_nt: TGTGCCAGCAGCTTAGGGGCAGGTTGGATCTACGAGCAGTACTTC
cdr3_aa: CASSLGAGWIYEQYF

v_call: TRBV19
clone_size: once
j_call: TRBJ1-1
d_call: -
cdr3_nt: TGTGCCAGTACTCCAATAGGGGCGGCTAACACTGAAGCTTTCTTT
cdr3_aa: CASTPIGAANTEAFF

v_call: TRBV28
clone_size: -
j_call: TRBJ1-1
d_call: TRBD1
cdr3_nt: TGTGCCAGCAGTTACTTACCGGGACAGGGTAACACTGAAGCTTTCTTT
cdr3_aa: CASSYLPGQGNTEAFF

v_call: TRBV5-4
clone_size: -
j_call: TRBJ1-2
d_call: -
cdr3_nt: TGTGCCAGCAGCCGAGCCGACAGTAACTATGGCTACACCTTC
cdr3_aa: CASSRADSNYGYTF

v_call: TRBV6-5
clone_size: -
j_call: TRBJ2-5
d_call: TRBD2
cdr3_nt: TGTGCCAGCAGTTACACTAGCGGGGGGGGGAAGGAGACCCAGTACTTC
cdr3_aa: CASSYTSGGGKETQYF

v_call: TRBV2
clone_size: -
j_call: TRBJ2-5
d_call: -
cdr3_nt: TGTGCCAGCAGAAGGTGGGAGGTGAAAGAGACCCAGTACTTC
cdr3_aa: CASRRWEVKETQYF

v_call: TRBV21-1
clone_size: -
j_call: TRBJ2-1
d_call: -
cdr3_nt: TGTGCCAGCACCCGAAAAAGTCCCCCGGGGTTCTTC
cdr3_aa: CASTRKSPPGFF

v_call: TRBV18
clone_size: -
j_call: TRBJ1-2
d_call: TRBD1
cdr3_nt: TGTGCCAGCTCTCTACCGGGACAGGGGGCGGAGGATGGCTACACCTTC
cdr3_aa: CASSLPGQGAEDGYTF

v_call: TRBV6-6
clone_size: few
j_call: TRBJ2-3
d_call: TRBD1
cdr3_nt: TGTGCCAGCAGTTACTCGACAGGGACCGCCGATACGCAGTATTTT
cdr3_aa: CASSYSTGTADTQYF

v_call: TRBV6-5
clone_size: -
j_call: TRBJ1-2
d_call: -
cdr3_nt: TGTGCCAGCAGTTACTCGGTTAACACCCTTATGAATGGCTACACCTTC
cdr3_aa: CASSYSVNTLMNGYTF

v_call: TRBV30
clone_size: -
j_call: TRBJ1-4
d_call: -
cdr3_nt: TGTGCCTGGAGTGTACAACGGGTTAGGGGTGAAAAACTGTTTTTT
cdr3_aa: CAWSVQRVRGEKLFF

v_call: TRBV9
clone_size: -
j_call: TRBJ1-6
d_call: -
cdr3_nt: TGTGCCAGCAGCCCCCTCTATAATTCACCCCTCCACTTT
cdr3_aa: CASSPLYNSPLHF

v_call: TRBV11-2
clone_size: -
j_call: TRBJ2-3
d_call: TRBD2
cdr3_nt: TGTGCCAGCAGGACTAGCGGGGGGGGAGATACGCAGTATTTT
cdr3_aa: CASRTSGGGDTQYF

v_call: TRBV9
clone_size: -
j_call: TRBJ2-1
d_call: TRBD1
cdr3_nt: TGTGCCAGCAGCGTAGATGGGACAGGGTCAGGTGAGCAGTTCTTC
cdr3_aa: CASSVDGTGSGEQFF